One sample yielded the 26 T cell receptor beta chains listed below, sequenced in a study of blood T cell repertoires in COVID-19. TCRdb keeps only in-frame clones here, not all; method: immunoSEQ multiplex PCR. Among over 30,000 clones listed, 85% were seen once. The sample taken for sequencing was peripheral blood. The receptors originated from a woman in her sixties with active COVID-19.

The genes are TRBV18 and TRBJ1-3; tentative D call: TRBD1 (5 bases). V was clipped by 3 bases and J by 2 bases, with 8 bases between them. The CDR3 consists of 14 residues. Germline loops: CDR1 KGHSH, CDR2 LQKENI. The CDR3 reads CASSPGGAGNTIYF. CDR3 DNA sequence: TGTGCCAGCTCACCGGGAGGGGCTGGAAACACCATATATTTT.

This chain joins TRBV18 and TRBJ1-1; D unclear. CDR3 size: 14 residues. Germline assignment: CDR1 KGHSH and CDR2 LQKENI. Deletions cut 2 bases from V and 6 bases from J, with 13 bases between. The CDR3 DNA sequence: TGTGCCAGCTCACCATTAGTAGAGGGCTCTGAAGCTTTCTTT. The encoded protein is CASSPLVEGSEAFF.

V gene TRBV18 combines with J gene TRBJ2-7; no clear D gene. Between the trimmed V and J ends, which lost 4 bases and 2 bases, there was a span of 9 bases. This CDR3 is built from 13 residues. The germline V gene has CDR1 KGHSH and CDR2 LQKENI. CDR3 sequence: CASSLQKAYEQYF. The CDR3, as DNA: TGTGCCAGCTCACTACAAAAAGCCTACGAGCAGTACTTC.

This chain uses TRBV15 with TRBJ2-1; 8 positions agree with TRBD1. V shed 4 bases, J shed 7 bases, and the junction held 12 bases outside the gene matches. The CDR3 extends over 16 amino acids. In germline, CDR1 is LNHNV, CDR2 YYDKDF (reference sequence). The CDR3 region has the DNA TGTGCCACCAGCACCCACCTTTTGACAGGGGAGAATGAGCAGTTCTTC. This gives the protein CATSTHLLTGENEQFF. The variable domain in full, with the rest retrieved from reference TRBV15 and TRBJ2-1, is DAMVIQNPRYQVTQFGKPVTLSCSQTLNHNVMYWYQQKSSQAPKLLFHYYDKDFNNEADTPDNFQSRRPNTSFCFLDIRSPGLGDTAMYLCATSTHLLTGENEQFFGPGTRLTVL.

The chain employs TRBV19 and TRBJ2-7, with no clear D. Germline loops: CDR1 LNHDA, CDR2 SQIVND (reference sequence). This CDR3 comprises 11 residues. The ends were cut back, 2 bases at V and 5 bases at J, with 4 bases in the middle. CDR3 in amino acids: CASSISNEQYF. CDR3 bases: TGTGCCAGTAGTATATCTAACGAGCAGTACTTC.

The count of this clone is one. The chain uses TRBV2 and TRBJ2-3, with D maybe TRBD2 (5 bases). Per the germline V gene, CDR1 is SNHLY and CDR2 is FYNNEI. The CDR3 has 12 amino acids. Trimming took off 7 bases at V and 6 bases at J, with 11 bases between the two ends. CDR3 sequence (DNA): TGTGCCAGCACCCAGTGGAGGGATACGCAGTATTTT. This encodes CASTQWRDTQYF.

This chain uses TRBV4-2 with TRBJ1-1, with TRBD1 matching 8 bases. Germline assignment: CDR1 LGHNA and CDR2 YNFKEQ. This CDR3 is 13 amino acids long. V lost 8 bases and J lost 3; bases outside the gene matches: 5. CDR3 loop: CASRGQGYTEAFF. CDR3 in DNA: TGTGCCAGCCGAGGACAGGGTTACACTGAAGCTTTCTTT.

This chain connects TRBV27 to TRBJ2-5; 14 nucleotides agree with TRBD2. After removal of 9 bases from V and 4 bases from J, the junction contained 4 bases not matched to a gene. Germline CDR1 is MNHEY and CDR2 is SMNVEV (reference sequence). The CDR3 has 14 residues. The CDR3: CARGTSGRGETQYF. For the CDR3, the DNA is TGTGCCAGGGGGACTAGCGGGAGAGGAGAGACCCAGTACTTC.

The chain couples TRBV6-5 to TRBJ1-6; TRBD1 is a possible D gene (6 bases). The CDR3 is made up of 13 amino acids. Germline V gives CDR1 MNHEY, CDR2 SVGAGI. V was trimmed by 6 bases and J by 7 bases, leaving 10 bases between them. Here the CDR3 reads CASRTGQNSPLHF. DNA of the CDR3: TGTGCCAGCAGGACAGGACAGAATTCACCCCTCCACTTT.

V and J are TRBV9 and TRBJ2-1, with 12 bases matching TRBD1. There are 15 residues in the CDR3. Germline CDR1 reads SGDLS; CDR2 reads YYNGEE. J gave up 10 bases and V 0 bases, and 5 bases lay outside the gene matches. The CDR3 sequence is CASSVGWDRGREQFF. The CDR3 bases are TGTGCCAGCAGCGTAGGTTGGGACAGGGGGCGAGAGCAGTTCTTC.

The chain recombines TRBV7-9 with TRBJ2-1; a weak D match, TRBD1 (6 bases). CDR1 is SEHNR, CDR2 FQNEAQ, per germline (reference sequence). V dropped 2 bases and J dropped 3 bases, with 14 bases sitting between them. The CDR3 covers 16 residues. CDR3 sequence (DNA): TGTGCCAGCAGCTTATTTGGGGGCGGCGACTACAATGAGCAGTTCTTC. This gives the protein CASSLFGGGDYNEQFF.

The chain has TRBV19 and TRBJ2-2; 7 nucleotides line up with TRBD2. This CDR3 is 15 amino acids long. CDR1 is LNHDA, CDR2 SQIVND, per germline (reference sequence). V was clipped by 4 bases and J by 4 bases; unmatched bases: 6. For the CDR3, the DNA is TGTGCCAGTAGTAAACCCGGGGGGTCCACCGGGGAGCTGTTTTTT. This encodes CASSKPGGSTGELFF.

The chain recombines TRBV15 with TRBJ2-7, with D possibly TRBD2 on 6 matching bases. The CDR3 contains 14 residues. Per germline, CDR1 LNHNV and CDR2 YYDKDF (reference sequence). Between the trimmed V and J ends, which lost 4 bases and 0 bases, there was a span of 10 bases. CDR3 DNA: TGTGCCACCAGCAACCGACTAGGCTCCTACGAGCAGTACTTC. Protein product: CATSNRLGSYEQYF.

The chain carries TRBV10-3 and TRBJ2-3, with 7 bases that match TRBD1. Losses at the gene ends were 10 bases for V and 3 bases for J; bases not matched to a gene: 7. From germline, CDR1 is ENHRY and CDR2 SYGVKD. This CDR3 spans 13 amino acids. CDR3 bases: TGTGCCACCGTACAGGGGAGAACAGATACGCAGTATTTT. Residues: CATVQGRTDTQYF.

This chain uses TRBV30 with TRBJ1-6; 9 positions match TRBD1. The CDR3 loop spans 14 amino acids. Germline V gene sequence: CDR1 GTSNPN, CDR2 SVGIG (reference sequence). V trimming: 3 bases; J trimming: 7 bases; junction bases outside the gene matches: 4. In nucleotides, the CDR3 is TGTGCCTGGAGCAAGGGACAGGGAAATTCACCCCTCCACTTT. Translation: CAWSKGQGNSPLHF.

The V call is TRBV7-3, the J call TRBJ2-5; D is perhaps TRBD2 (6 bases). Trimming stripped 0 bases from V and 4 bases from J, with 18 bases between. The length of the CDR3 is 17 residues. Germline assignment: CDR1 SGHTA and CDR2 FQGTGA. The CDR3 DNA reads TGTGCCAGCAGCTTAACTTCCGGGGGAGCTCTAGGAGAGACCCAGTACTTC. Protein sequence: CASSLTSGGALGETQYF.

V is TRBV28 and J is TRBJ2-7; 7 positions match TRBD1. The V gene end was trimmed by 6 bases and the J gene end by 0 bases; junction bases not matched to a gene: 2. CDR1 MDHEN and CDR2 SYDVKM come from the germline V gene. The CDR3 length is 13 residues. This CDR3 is CASSRDSSYEQYF. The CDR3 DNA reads TGTGCCAGCAGCCGGGACAGCTCCTACGAGCAGTACTTC.

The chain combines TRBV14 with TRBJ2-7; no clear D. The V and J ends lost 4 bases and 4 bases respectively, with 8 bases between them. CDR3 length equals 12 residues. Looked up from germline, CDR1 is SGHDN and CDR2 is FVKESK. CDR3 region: CASSRTGYEQYF. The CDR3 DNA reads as TGTGCCAGCAGCCGAACGGGTTACGAGCAGTACTTC.

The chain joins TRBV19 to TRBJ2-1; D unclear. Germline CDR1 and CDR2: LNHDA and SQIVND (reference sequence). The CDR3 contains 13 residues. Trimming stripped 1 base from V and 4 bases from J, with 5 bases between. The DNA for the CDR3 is TGTGCCAGTAGTATAGTCGGTTACAATGAGCAGTTCTTC. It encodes CASSIVGYNEQFF.

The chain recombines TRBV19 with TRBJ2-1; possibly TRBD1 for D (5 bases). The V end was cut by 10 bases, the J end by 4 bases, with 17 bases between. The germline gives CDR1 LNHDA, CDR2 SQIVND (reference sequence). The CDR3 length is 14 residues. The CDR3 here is CATLQVGLYNEQFF. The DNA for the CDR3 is TGTGCCACCCTACAGGTAGGATTATACAATGAGCAGTTCTTC.

The CDR3 sequence is CATTRAWETQYF. In DNA form, the CDR3 reads TGTGCCACGACTAGGGCATGGGAGACCCAGTACTTC. The V and J genes are TRBV6-4 and TRBJ2-5; tentatively, D is TRBD2 (6 bases). The CDR3 covers 12 residues. CDR1 MRHNA and CDR2 SNTAGT come from the germline V gene. V lost 10 bases and J 5 bases, leaving 14 bases between the germline ends.

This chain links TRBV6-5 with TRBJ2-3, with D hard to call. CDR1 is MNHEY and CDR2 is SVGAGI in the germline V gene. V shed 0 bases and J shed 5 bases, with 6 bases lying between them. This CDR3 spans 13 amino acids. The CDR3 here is CASSYSTGDTQYF. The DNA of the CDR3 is TGTGCCAGCAGTTACTCGACGGGAGATACGCAGTATTTT.

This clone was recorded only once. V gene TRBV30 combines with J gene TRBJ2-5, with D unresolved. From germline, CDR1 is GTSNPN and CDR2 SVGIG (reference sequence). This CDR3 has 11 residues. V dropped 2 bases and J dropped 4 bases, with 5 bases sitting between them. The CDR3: CAWSPLETQYF. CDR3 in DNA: TGTGCCTGGAGTCCCCTAGAGACCCAGTACTTC.

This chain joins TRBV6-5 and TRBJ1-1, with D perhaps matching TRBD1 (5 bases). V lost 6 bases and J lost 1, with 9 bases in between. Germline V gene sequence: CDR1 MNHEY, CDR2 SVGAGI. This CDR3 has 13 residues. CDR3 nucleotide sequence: TGTGCCAGCAGGGGCACAGGGAACACTGAAGCTTTCTTT. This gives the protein CASRGTGNTEAFF.

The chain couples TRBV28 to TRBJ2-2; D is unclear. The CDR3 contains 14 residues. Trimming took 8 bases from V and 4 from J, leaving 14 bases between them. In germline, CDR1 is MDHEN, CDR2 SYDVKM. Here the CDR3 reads CASAVSLLTGELFF. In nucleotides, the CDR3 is TGTGCCAGCGCGGTCAGCCTCCTCACCGGGGAGCTGTTTTTT.

The CDR3 is CASSERGQNEKLFF. The CDR3 DNA is TGTGCCAGCAGTGAACGTGGACAAAATGAAAAACTGTTTTTT. The chain is built from TRBV6-1 and TRBJ1-4, with a possible D match to TRBD1 (5 bases). CDR1 MNHNS and CDR2 SASEGT come from the germline V gene. This CDR3 is built from 14 residues. Trimming took off 2 bases at V and 5 bases at J, with 9 bases between the two ends.